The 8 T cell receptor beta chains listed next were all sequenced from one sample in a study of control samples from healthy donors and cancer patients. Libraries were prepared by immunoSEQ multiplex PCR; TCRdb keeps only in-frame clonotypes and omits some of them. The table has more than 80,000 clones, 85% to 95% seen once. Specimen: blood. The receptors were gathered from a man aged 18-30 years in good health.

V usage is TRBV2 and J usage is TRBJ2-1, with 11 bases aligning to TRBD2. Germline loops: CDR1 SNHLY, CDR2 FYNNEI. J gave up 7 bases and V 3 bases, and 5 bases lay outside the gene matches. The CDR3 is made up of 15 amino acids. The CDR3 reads CASSDFSGRANEQFF. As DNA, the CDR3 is TGTGCCAGCAGTGATTTTAGCGGGAGGGCAAATGAGCAGTTCTTC.

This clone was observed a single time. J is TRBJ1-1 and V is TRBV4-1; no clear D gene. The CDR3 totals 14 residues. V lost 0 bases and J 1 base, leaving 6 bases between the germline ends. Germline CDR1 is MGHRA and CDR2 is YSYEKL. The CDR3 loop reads CASSQDRRNTEAFF. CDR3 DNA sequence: TGCGCCAGCAGCCAAGATAGGAGGAACACTGAAGCTTTCTTT.

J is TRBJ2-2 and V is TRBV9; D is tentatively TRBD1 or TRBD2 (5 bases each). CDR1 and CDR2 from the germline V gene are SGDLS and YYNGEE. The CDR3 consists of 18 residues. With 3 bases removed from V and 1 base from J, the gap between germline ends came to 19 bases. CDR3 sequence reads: CASSGTAGRVKNTGELFF. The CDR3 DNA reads TGTGCCAGCAGCGGGACTGCGGGCAGGGTAAAGAACACCGGGGAGCTGTTTTTT.

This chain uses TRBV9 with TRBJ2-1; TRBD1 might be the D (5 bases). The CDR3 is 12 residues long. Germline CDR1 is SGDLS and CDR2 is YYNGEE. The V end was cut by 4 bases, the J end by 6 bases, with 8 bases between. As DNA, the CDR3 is TGTGCCAGCAGCTACAGGTCCAATGAGCAGTTCTTC. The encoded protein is CASSYRSNEQFF.

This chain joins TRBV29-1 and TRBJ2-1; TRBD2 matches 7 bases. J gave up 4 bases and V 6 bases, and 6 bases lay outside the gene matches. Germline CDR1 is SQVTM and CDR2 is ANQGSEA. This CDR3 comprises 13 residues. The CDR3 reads CSVGIGGYNEQFF. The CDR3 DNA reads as TGCAGCGTCGGAATCGGGGGGTACAATGAGCAGTTCTTC.

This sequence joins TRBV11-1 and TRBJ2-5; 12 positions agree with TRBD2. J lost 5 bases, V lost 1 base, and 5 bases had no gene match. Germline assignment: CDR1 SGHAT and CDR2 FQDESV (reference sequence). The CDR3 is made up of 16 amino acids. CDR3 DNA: TGTGCCAGCAGCTTAGTACTAGCGGGAGGCGGGGAGACCCAGTACTTC. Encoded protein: CASSLVLAGGGETQYF.

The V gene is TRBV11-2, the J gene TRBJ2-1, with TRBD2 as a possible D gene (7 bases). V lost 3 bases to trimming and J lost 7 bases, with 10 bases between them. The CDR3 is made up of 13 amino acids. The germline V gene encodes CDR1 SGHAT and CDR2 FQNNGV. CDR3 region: CASSFAGANEQFF. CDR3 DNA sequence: TGTGCCAGCAGCTTCGCGGGGGCAAATGAGCAGTTCTTC.

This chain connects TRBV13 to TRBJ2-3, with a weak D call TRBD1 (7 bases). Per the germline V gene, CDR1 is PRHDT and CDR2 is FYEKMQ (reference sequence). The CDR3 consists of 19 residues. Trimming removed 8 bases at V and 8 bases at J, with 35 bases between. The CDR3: CASSLLGQSRDGGVGTQYF. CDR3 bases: TGTGCCAGCTCTCTTTTGGGACAGAGCCGGGACGGAGGGGTCGGTACGCAGTATTTT.